Listed below are T cell receptor beta chains from one sample, sequenced in a study of T cells in Graves' hyperthyroidism and ophthalmopathy. TCRdb re-derived calls from the multiplex PCR reads in MiXCR, one entry per CDR3 protein. This sample has under 350,000 distinct CDR3 sequences, with roughly 13% found just once. Material: blood. These TCRs come from a woman aged 35 to 49 with Graves' hyperthyroidism. Each CDR3 is given with its conserved first and last residue. The D gene is left open where the match is weak. Expanded clones are given a class, and other clones once, few, many or no size at all.

d_gene	v_gene	abundance	j_gene	CDR3nt	CDR3aa
-	TRBV7-9	-	TRBJ2-1	TGTGCCAGCAGCGGTCGAGGAGGGCCGGGCAATGAGCAGTTCTTC	CASSGRGGPGNEQFF
TRBD1	TRBV12-3/TRBV12-4	many	TRBJ1-1	TGTGCCAGCAGAAAAACAGGGGTAAACACTGAAGCTTTCTTT	CASRKTGVNTEAFF
-	TRBV6-1	-	TRBJ1-3	TGTGCCAGCAGTCGAGGGTCTTTTACTGGAAACACCATATATTTT	CASSRGSFTGNTIYF
-	TRBV24-1	many	TRBJ1-1	TGTGCCACCAGTGATCTAAGCAACACTGAAGCTTTCTTT	CATSDLSNTEAFF
-	TRBV7-8	few	TRBJ1-6	TGTGCCAGCAGCTTAAGAAGCACCCCTGGGGGAAATTCACCCCTCCACTTT	CASSLRSTPGGNSPLHF
TRBD1	TRBV27	-	TRBJ2-1	TGTGCCAGCAGTATGACAGGGACATCCTACAATGAGCAGTTCTTC	CASSMTGTSYNEQFF
-	TRBV10-3	many	TRBJ2-3	TGTGCCATCAACCCAGGTGGCACAGATACGCAGTATTTT	CAINPGGTDTQYF
-	TRBV28	many	TRBJ2-3	TGTGCCAGCAGAGTGAGGCTTGAAGATACGCAGTATTTT	CASRVRLEDTQYF
TRBD1	TRBV29-1	many	TRBJ2-5	TGCAGCGTAAAAAACAGGGGACACCAAGAGACCCAGTACTTC	CSVKNRGHQETQYF
-	TRBV6-1	many	TRBJ2-1	TGTGCCAGCAGATATCGGAATGAGCAGTTCTTC	CASRYRNEQFF
-	TRBV19	few	TRBJ1-2	TGTGCCAGTAGTAGGCGGACATACTATGGCTACACCTTC	CASSRRTYYGYTF
-	TRBV6-1	many	TRBJ2-1	TGTGCCAGCAGTGATAGCGGGACAGGGAACAATGAGCAGTTCTTC	CASSDSGTGNNEQFF
-	TRBV25-1	many	TRBJ2-5	TGTGCCAGCAGTGATGTTACGGGGACCCAGTACTTC	CASSDVTGTQYF
TRBD1	TRBV19	many	TRBJ1-2	TGTGCCAGTATCGGACAGGGAGGCCGATATGGCTACACCTTC	CASIGQGGRYGYTF
TRBD1	TRBV20-1	few	TRBJ2-7	TGCAGTGCTAGCTCACAGGGGAGACACGAGCAGTACTTC	CSASSQGRHEQYF
TRBD1	TRBV5-1	many	TRBJ2-1	TGCGCCAGCAGCTTGGACCCACAGGGGATAGAGTACAATGAGCAGTTCTTC	CASSLDPQGIEYNEQFF
-	TRBV6-1	many	TRBJ1-1	TGTGCCAGCACCAGGGTGGGAAGGATAACTGAAGCTTTCTTT	CASTRVGRITEAFF
-	TRBV6-2/TRBV6-3	many	TRBJ1-5	TGTGCCAGCGGGTATAGGCCCCAGCATTTT	CASGYRPQHF
-	TRBV5-6	-	TRBJ1-3	TGTGCCAGCAGCCTCGGGAGGGCGGTTACGCCACGCGATTTT	CASSLGRAVTPRDF
-	TRBV15	few	TRBJ1-1	TGTGCCACCAGCAGAGATCCCGAACTGGGCACTGAAGCTTTCTTT	CATSRDPELGTEAFF
-	TRBV11-2	many	TRBJ2-5	TGTGCCAGCAGCTTTGCTCAAGAGACCCAGTACTTC	CASSFAQETQYF
-	TRBV20-1	-	TRBJ2-5	TGCAGTGCCCGGGGGACAGACCAAGAGACCCAGTACTTC	CSARGTDQETQYF
-	TRBV19	-	TRBJ2-1	TGTGCCAGTAGTATAGGGGGGGGGCTCCTGGGCTCCTACAATGAGCAGTTCTTC	CASSIGGGLLGSYNEQFF